The 13 T cell receptor beta chains below were found in one sample sequenced in a study of blood T cell repertoires in COVID-19 (dated by TCRdb to 2020 to 2022). Library preparation used the immunoSEQ multiplex PCR assay. Drawn from immuneACCESS, this table holds only the in-frame rearrangements with V and J called that TCRdb kept. Clones are partly lost; checked studies trace under half to an unresolved V gene and leave the rest unexplained. The sample has about 98,000 clones on record, around 80% of them singletons. The ten top clones hold around a quarter of the sample. Sequencing was performed on peripheral blood. The receptors were sampled from a man between 65 and 85 years old with acute or convalescent COVID-19.

The chain uses TRBV3-1 (or the pseudogene TRBV3-2) and TRBJ2-1; D not resolved. Trimming took 2 bases from V and 8 from J, leaving 13 bases between them. This CDR3 comprises 14 residues. Germline assignment: CDR1 LGHDT and CDR2 YNNKEL (reference sequence). The CDR3 reads CASSQYQRAHEQFF. The CDR3 nucleotides read TGTGCCAGCAGCCAATATCAGCGAGCCCATGAGCAGTTCTTC.

This chain connects TRBV28 to TRBJ1-6, with a weak D call TRBD1 (6 bases). The CDR3 consists of 16 residues. V lost 5 bases and J lost 5, with 16 bases in between. Germline V gene sequence: CDR1 MDHEN, CDR2 SYDVKM. The CDR3 here is CASSPRGIYNNSPLHF. The CDR3 DNA follows: TGTGCCAGCAGTCCCAGGGGCATCTACAATAATTCACCCCTCCACTTT.

Comment on this clone: At one end the junction does not follow the germline gene, possibly because of a read error. V gene TRBV6-6 combines with J gene TRBJ2-6; 8 nucleotides align to TRBD1. Germline values: CDR1 MNHNY, CDR2 SVGAGI (reference sequence). The CDR3 runs 15 residues. CDR3 loop: CASSSSVDRAHVLTF. Written as DNA, the CDR3 is TGTGCCAGCAGTTCCTCCGTGGACAGGGCCCACGTCCTGACTTTC.

The J gene is TRBJ1-6, the V gene TRBV30; the D gene is possibly TRBD1 (6 bases). The V gene lost 3 bases and the J gene lost 5 bases, with 23 bases spanning the gap. The CDR3 consists of 18 residues. CDR1 GTSNPN and CDR2 SVGIG come from the germline V gene (reference sequence). In DNA form, the CDR3 reads TGTGCCTGGAGCCCTAAACAGGGTCTCGCTCGAGATAATTCACCCCTCCACTTT. Translating it yields CAWSPKQGLARDNSPLHF.

The chain uses TRBV6-5 and TRBJ1-1; D uncertain. There are 14 residues in the CDR3. Per germline, CDR1 MNHEY and CDR2 SVGAGI. V was clipped by 4 bases and J by 4 bases, with 13 bases between them. In DNA form, the CDR3 reads TGTGCCAGCAGTTTGCGAGGGCTACTCACTGAAGCTTTCTTT. Residues: CASSLRGLLTEAFF.

The chain employs TRBV5-6 and TRBJ1-2; 9 nucleotides align to TRBD1. V was clipped by 3 bases and J by 5 bases; unmatched bases: 2. The CDR3 contains 13 residues. Looked up from germline, CDR1 is SGHDT and CDR2 is YYEEEE. The CDR3 protein is CASSSDRGYGYTF. The CDR3, as DNA: TGTGCCAGCAGCTCGGACAGGGGATATGGCTACACCTTC. Full variable domain (rest looked up from reference TRBV5-6 and TRBJ1-2): DAGVTQSPTHLIKTRGQQVTLRCSPKSGHDTVSWYQQALGQGPQFIFQYYEEEERQRGNFPDRFSGHQFPNYSSELNVNALLLGDSALYLCASSSDRGYGYTFGSGTRLTVV.

The chain employs TRBV30 and TRBJ1-6; 8 positions match TRBD1. Germline loops: CDR1 GTSNPN, CDR2 SVGIG (reference sequence). The length of the CDR3 is 15 residues. V gave up 1 base and J gave up 7 bases; unmatched junction bases: 6. The CDR3 DNA follows: TGTGCCTGGAGTGGATCCGGGACAGGAAATTCACCCCTCCACTTT. Residues: CAWSGSGTGNSPLHF.

V usage is TRBV7-9 and J usage is TRBJ1-6; 9 nucleotides line up with TRBD1. Per the germline V gene, CDR1 is SEHNR and CDR2 is FQNEAQ (reference sequence). J was trimmed by 14 bases and V by 1 base; bases with no gene match: 12. CDR3 size: 16 residues. The CDR3 DNA follows: TGTGCCAGCAGCTTAGGGGCGGGACAGGGAGTACCGTCCCTCCACTTT. Amino acid sequence: CASSLGAGQGVPSLHF. Together with reference TRBV7-9 and TRBJ1-6, the CDR3 gives the full variable domain: DTGVSQNPRHKITKRGQNVTFRCDPISEHNRLYWYRQTLGQGPEFLTYFQNEAQLEKSRLLSDRFSAERPKGSFSTLEIQRTEQGDSAMYLCASSLGAGQGVPSLHFGNGTRLTVT.

The chain recombines TRBV5-4 with TRBJ2-5, with D perhaps TRBD1 (5 bases). Trimming pared 0 bases from V and 7 bases from J, leaving 13 bases between. This CDR3 comprises 14 residues. CDR1 and CDR2 (germline): SGHNT, YYREEE (reference sequence). The CDR3 loop reads CASSLEGETGTQYF. The CDR3 DNA sequence: TGTGCCAGCAGCTTGGAAGGGGAAACTGGGACCCAGTACTTC.

This chain connects TRBV28 to TRBJ2-3; perhaps TRBD2 as D (7 bases). This CDR3 has 17 residues. The V gene's germline CDR1 is MDHEN and CDR2 SYDVKM. V gave up 5 bases and J gave up 3 bases, with 21 bases separating them. The CDR3 sequence is CASSPAGRGRGTDTQYF. CDR3 DNA sequence: TGTGCCAGCAGTCCCGCGGGGCGGGGGCGCGGGACAGATACGCAGTATTTT.

The chain links TRBV5-6 to TRBJ1-1; 11 bases fit TRBD1. J gave up 11 bases and V 4 bases, and 7 bases lay outside the gene matches. Germline lookup yields CDR1 SGHDT and CDR2 YYEEEE. This CDR3 has 13 residues. This CDR3 reads CASSIGTGGSAFF. In DNA form, the CDR3 reads TGTGCCAGCAGCATTGGGACAGGGGGTTCGGCTTTCTTT.

This clone was picked up a small number of times. The rearrangement uses TRBV30 and TRBJ2-1, with D possibly TRBD2 on 6 matching bases. Germline assignment: CDR1 GTSNPN and CDR2 SVGIG (reference sequence). CDR3 length: 14 amino acids. V was pared by 4 bases and J by 5 bases, with 15 bases between. This chain's CDR3 is CAWTIAGSDNEQFF. The CDR3 nucleotides are TGTGCCTGGACGATTGCGGGATCTGACAATGAGCAGTTCTTC.

The chain is built from TRBV6-6 and TRBJ1-4, with D possibly being TRBD1 (5 bases). CDR3 length equals 15 residues. Germline V lookup: CDR1 MNHNY, CDR2 SVGAGI (reference sequence). Between the trimmed V and J ends, which lost 4 bases and 5 bases, there was a span of 14 bases. The CDR3 spells CASSFSGGRNEKLFF. CDR3 sequence (DNA): TGTGCCAGCAGTTTCTCGGGGGGAAGGAATGAAAAACTGTTTTTT.